Listed below are T cell receptor beta chains from one sample, sequenced in a study of graft-versus-host responses after intestinal transplantation. The method was immunoSEQ multiplex PCR; TCRdb's version includes in-frame clones alone and lacks a portion of them. The table lists several thousand clones, just under 25% of them singletons. This material consisted of alloreactive CD4+ T cells from a mixed lymphocyte reaction culture, taken before transplantation. These receptors were obtained from a human patient who was an organ donor for intestinal transplantation. The CDR3 runs from the conserved cysteine through the conserved F or W. D genes are given only for firm matches. Not every row has a clone size; where given, it reads once, few, many or a size class.

d_call clone_size j_call v_call cdr3_nt cdr3_aa
TRBD2 NA TRBJ2-1 TRBV7-2 TGTGCCAGCAGCCAGAACGGGCTAGCGGACAATGAGCAGTTCTTC CASSQNGLADNEQFF
NA few TRBJ2-5 TRBV29-1 TGCAGCGTTCCGCTGCCAGGGGGGCTTCTCCAAGAGACCCAGTACTTC CSVPLPGGLLQETQYF
TRBD1 NA TRBJ1-3 TRBV5-1 TGCGCCAGCAGCTGGACAGGGGGAAACACCATATATTTT CASSWTGGNTIYF
NA NA TRBJ1-1 TRBV13 TGTGCCAGCAGCACAGGGAACACTGAAGCTTTCTTT CASSTGNTEAFF
NA NA TRBJ2-7 TRBV2 TGTGCCAGCAGTGAATATCGATTCCGGGATAGGGGCAGTCGGCAGTACTTC CASSEYRFRDRGSRQYF
NA NA TRBJ1-2 TRBV4-1 TGTGCCAGCAGCCAAGTTCCGGGTATAACAAGGGGCTACACCTTC CASSQVPGITRGYTF
TRBD2 few TRBJ2-3 TRBV7-9 TGTGCCAGCAGCCAAGTGCTAGCGGGCCTCACAGATACGCAGTATTTT CASSQVLAGLTDTQYF
TRBD2 NA TRBJ2-1 TRBV7-2 TGTGCCAGCAGCTTACTTTCTAGCGGGAGGTTTAATGAGCAGTTCTTC CASSLLSSGRFNEQFF
NA medium-sized TRBJ2-5 TRBV15 TGTGCCACCAGCAGAGAGGGCAGACAAGAGACCCAGTACTTC CATSREGRQETQYF
TRBD1 medium-sized TRBJ2-7 TRBV11-2 TGTGCCAGCAGCTTAAGGGGACAGGGGGCGGGCTACGAGCAGTACTTC CASSLRGQGAGYEQYF
NA medium-sized TRBJ1-2 TRBV19 TGTGCCAGTAGTATGGGACCTTATGGCTACACCTTC CASSMGPYGYTF
NA NA TRBJ1-2 TRBV6-4 TGTGCCAGCAGAGAGGACAGTCTGGGAGGCTACACCTTC CASREDSLGGYTF
NA medium-sized TRBJ1-4 TRBV7-9 TGTGCCAGCAGCTACAGGAGGACGGGGGAAAAACTGTTTTTT CASSYRRTGEKLFF
NA medium-sized TRBJ2-2 TRBV7-2 TGTGCCAGCAGCTTCCAAGGGAGATTGAACACCGGGGAGCTGTTTTTT CASSFQGRLNTGELFF
NA many TRBJ1-5 TRBV6-1 TGTGCCAGCAGTTCCCTAACAGGTACTCAGCCCCAGCATTTT CASSSLTGTQPQHF
NA NA TRBJ2-7 TRBV7-3 TGTGCCAGCAGCAACAGCTCCTACGAGCAGTACTTC CASSNSSYEQYF
NA few TRBJ2-3 TRBV7-2 TGTGCCAGCAGACTGTGGGGCGGTTCGGATACGCAGTATTTT CASRLWGGSDTQYF
TRBD1 NA TRBJ2-7 TRBV15 TGTGCCACCAGCAGAACAGGGGGCTGGGATGAGCAGTACTTC CATSRTGGWDEQYF
NA NA TRBJ2-7 TRBV7-2 TGTGCCAGCAGCCACACGGACGCGACTCCCTACGAGCAGTACTTC CASSHTDATPYEQYF
NA NA TRBJ2-1 TRBV27 TGTGCCAGCAGTTTAATAGCGGCCCTCTACAATGAGCAGTTCTTC CASSLIAALYNEQFF
NA NA TRBJ2-5 TRBV7-9 TGTGCCAGCAGCTTGCCCAGGGAAGAGACCCAGTACTTC CASSLPREETQYF
NA few TRBJ2-3 TRBV2 TGTGCCAGCAGTGAAGGGCTAACCACCCCTACGCAGTATTTT CASSEGLTTPTQYF
NA NA TRBJ2-7 TRBV6-6 TGTGCCAGCAGTTACTGGAAAAACGAGCAGTACTTC CASSYWKNEQYF
TRBD2 few TRBJ2-3 TRBV18 TGTGCCAGCTCACCTAGCGGGAGAGATACGCAGTATTTT CASSPSGRDTQYF
NA NA TRBJ2-5 TRBV21-1 TGTGCCAGCAGCAAAGAGGAGACCCAGTACTTC CASSKEETQYF
NA NA TRBJ2-3 TRBV5-1 TGCGCCAGCAGCTGGGGATTAGCGGAAGATACGCAGTGTTTT CASSWGLAEDTQCF
TRBD1 medium-sized TRBJ2-5 TRBV9 TGTGCCAGCAGCGTAGGGACAGGTTTAGTTCAAGAGACCCAGTACTTC CASSVGTGLVQETQYF
TRBD2 NA TRBJ2-5 TRBV5-4 TGTGCCAGCAGCTTGACCTTACTAGCGGGAGTTTGGGAGACCCAGTACTTC CASSLTLLAGVWETQYF
NA NA TRBJ2-3 TRBV28 TGTGCCAGCAGTTTTGGGTTGGGGTTCGGTACGCAGTATTTT CASSFGLGFGTQYF
TRBD2 NA TRBJ2-3 TRBV19 TGTGCCAGTAGGACTAGCGGGAGAGATACGCAGTATTTT CASRTSGRDTQYF
TRBD1 medium-sized TRBJ2-5 TRBV15 TGTGCCACCAGCAGAGCAGACAGGGGGGTAGAGACCCAGTACTTC CATSRADRGVETQYF
NA NA TRBJ1-2 TRBV6-1 TGTGCCAGCAGTGACAGCTATGGCTACACCTTC CASSDSYGYTF
NA few TRBJ2-1 TRBV5-6 TGTGCCAGCAGCTTGCGAGCGGGTCTCTACAATGAGCAGTTCTTC CASSLRAGLYNEQFF
TRBD1 large TRBJ1-2 TRBV7-8 TGTGCCAGCAGCTTGGGGGACAGGAACAACTATGGCTACACCTTC CASSLGDRNNYGYTF
TRBD2 NA TRBJ2-3 TRBV9 TGTGCCAGCAGCGTCCCACTAGCGGAGATACCCACAGATACGCAGTATTTT CASSVPLAEIPTDTQYF